These T cell receptor beta chains were read from a single sample in a study of blood T cell repertoires in COVID-19. Profiled with immunoSEQ multiplex PCR; TCRdb holds only in-frame clones, not every one. This sample has roughly 260,000 clones; roughly 82% occur once, and the top ten carry around 5%. The sample comprised peripheral blood. These receptors were obtained from a woman aged 65 to 85 with acute or convalescent COVID-19. The CDR3 runs from the conserved cysteine through the conserved F or W. D genes are given only for firm matches. Only part of the rows carry a size: once, few, many, or a class if the clone is expanded.

>.|TRBJ1-1|TRBD1|TRBV5-1
TGCGCCAGCAGCTGGACAGGGGACACTGAAGCTTTCTTT
CASSWTGDTEAFF
>.|TRBJ1-1|TRBD1|TRBV30
TGTGCCTGGAGTCAAACAGGGGGCTCTGAAGCTTTCTTT
CAWSQTGGSEAFF
>.|TRBJ1-3|.|TRBV4-2
TGTGCCAGCAGCCAAGATATATACAGATACTCTGGAAACACCATATATTTT
CASSQDIYRYSGNTIYF
>.|TRBJ1-5|TRBD1|TRBV12-3/TRBV12-4
TGTGCCACGAGACAGGGTAGCAATCAGCCCCAGCATTTT
CATRQGSNQPQHF
>.|TRBJ1-2|TRBD1|TRBV3-1/TRBV3-2
TGTGCCAGCAGTCCCATTATCGGGACAGGGTATGGCTACACCTTC
CASSPIIGTGYGYTF
>.|TRBJ1-5|.|TRBV2
TGTGCCAGCAGTGAAGCGCGAGGGGGGGATCAGCCCCAGCATTTT
CASSEARGGDQPQHF
>.|TRBJ2-7|.|TRBV6-5
TGTGCCAGCAGTTACACGGGACACCTTACCTACGAGCAGTACTTC
CASSYTGHLTYEQYF
>once|TRBJ2-3|TRBD2|TRBV6-2/TRBV6-3
TGTGCCAGCAGTACGGGGGGGCCGGGCACAGATACGCAGTATTTT
CASSTGGPGTDTQYF
>.|TRBJ1-2|.|TRBV5-6
TGTGCCAGCAGCTTGAACAGACACTATGGCTACACCTTC
CASSLNRHYGYTF
>.|TRBJ1-1|.|TRBV4-2
TGTGCCAGCAGCCCCACCTCCGGCACTGAAGCTTTCTTT
CASSPTSGTEAFF
>few|TRBJ1-2|TRBD1|TRBV27
TGTGCCAGCAGCGCTTGGACAGGGGAGGTTGGCTACACCTTC
CASSAWTGEVGYTF
>few|TRBJ1-2|.|TRBV15
TGTGCCACCAGCAGAGATCCCCAGAACTATGGCTACACCTTC
CATSRDPQNYGYTF
>.|TRBJ2-5|TRBD2|TRBV28
TGTGCCAGCAGGGGTAGCGGGGAAGAGACCCAGTACTTC
CASRGSGEETQYF
>.|TRBJ1-1|TRBD1|TRBV6-5
TGTGCCAGCGGACTCCGGGACAGGGCTGAAGCTTTCTTT
CASGLRDRAEAFF
>.|TRBJ1-2|TRBD1|TRBV10-3
TGTGCCATCAGTGTGCCCAGGGGGGCTAACTATGGCTACACCTTC
CAISVPRGANYGYTF
>once|TRBJ2-2|TRBD2|TRBV3-1/TRBV3-2
TGTGCCAGCAGCCCGCTGGGGGGGGGCACCGGGGAGCTGTTTTTT
CASSPLGGGTGELFF
>.|TRBJ2-1|TRBD2|TRBV3-1/TRBV3-2
TGTGCCAGCAGCCACAGCGGGACTAGCTCCTACAATGAGCAGTTCTTC
CASSHSGTSSYNEQFF
>.|TRBJ2-5|.|TRBV5-1
TGCGCCAGCAGCTTAGGATACAGTAACCAAGAGACCCAGTACTTC
CASSLGYSNQETQYF
>.|TRBJ1-1|.|TRBV4-3
TGCGCCAGCAGCACCGAACAACCCAGGGGAAGGTGGGGCACTGAAGCTTTCTTT
CASSTEQPRGRWGTEAFF
>.|TRBJ2-2|.|TRBV18
TGTGCCAGCTCACCACTACGGGAAAACACCGGGGAGCTGTTTTTT
CASSPLRENTGELFF
>once|TRBJ2-1|TRBD2|TRBV7-2
TGTGCCAGCAGCTTACCGGGACTAGCGGGGGGTGAGCAGTTCTTC
CASSLPGLAGGEQFF
>few|TRBJ2-7|.|TRBV11-1
TGTGCCAGCAGCTTTCGCGGATCCTACGAGCAGTACTTC
CASSFRGSYEQYF
>.|TRBJ1-1|.|TRBV5-5
TGTGCCAGCAGCCAGGGGCCATCCATGAACACTGAAGCTTTCTTT
CASSQGPSMNTEAFF
>.|TRBJ1-3|.|TRBV18
TGTGCCAGCTCACCGTCGGGAAACACCATATATTTT
CASSPSGNTIYF
>.|TRBJ1-3|TRBD1|TRBV4-2
TGTGCCAGCAGCCAAGCTAGGACAGGGATAACTGGAAACACCATATATTTT
CASSQARTGITGNTIYF
>.|TRBJ1-2|TRBD1|TRBV24-1
TGTGCCACCAGTGGACAGGGGGGAAACTATGGCTACACCTTC
CATSGQGGNYGYTF
>.|TRBJ2-3|TRBD2|TRBV14
TGTGCCAGCAGTTTAGCGGGGGGCACAGATACGCAGTATTTT
CASSLAGGTDTQYF
>few|TRBJ1-4|TRBD1|TRBV29-1
TGCAGCGCCGGACAGGGAGGTGAAAAACTGTTTTTT
CSAGQGGEKLFF
>.|TRBJ2-7|.|TRBV28
TGTGCCAGCAGTTTATACAGGGCCGGTGAGCAGTACTTC
CASSLYRAGEQYF
>.|TRBJ1-6|TRBD1|TRBV7-2
TGTGCCAGCAGCTTAGGATCACAGGGGGTTTCCTATAATTCACCCCTCCACTTT
CASSLGSQGVSYNSPLHF
>.|TRBJ2-3|.|TRBV5-1
TGCGCCAGCAGCTTGGAGGACAGCCGCACAGATACGCAGTATTTT
CASSLEDSRTDTQYF
>.|TRBJ1-5|.|TRBV5-4
TGTGCCAGCAGCTTGGGGGGGGGCCGGGGCAATCAGCCCCAGCATTTT
CASSLGGGRGNQPQHF
>.|TRBJ1-5|.|TRBV24-1
TGTGCCACCATGAGTTATAGCAATCAGCCCCAGCATTTT
CATMSYSNQPQHF
>.|TRBJ1-6|TRBD1|TRBV7-6
TGTGCCAGCAGCTTAGAGGTCCCACAGGGGGTTGGCTCACCCCTCCACTTT
CASSLEVPQGVGSPLHF
>.|TRBJ1-1|.|TRBV15
TGTGCCACCAGCAGAGCCCGACAATGGGAGACTGAAGCTTTCTTT
CATSRARQWETEAFF
>.|TRBJ2-1|TRBD2|TRBV7-2
TGTGCCAGCAGCTCTAGGACTAGTTACTACAATGAGCAGTTCTTC
CASSSRTSYYNEQFF
>.|TRBJ2-2|.|TRBV7-2
TGTGCCAGCAGCTCGGACTACCACAGCACCGGGGAGCTGTTTTTT
CASSSDYHSTGELFF
>.|TRBJ1-6|.|TRBV19
TGTGCCAGTAGTTCCAGAAGCTCCTATAATTCACCCCTCCACTTT
CASSSRSSYNSPLHF
>.|TRBJ1-1|TRBD1|TRBV6-2/TRBV6-3
TGTGCCAGCAGTTATTGGACAGGGGCCAATACTGAAGCTTTCTTT
CASSYWTGANTEAFF
>once|TRBJ1-5|.|TRBV27
TGTGCCAGCAGTTTTAATAGCAATCAGCCCCAGCATTTT
CASSFNSNQPQHF
>.|TRBJ1-2|TRBD1|TRBV7-8
TGTGCCAGCAGCTTAGACGACTGGGACAGACCAAGCTATGGCTACACCTTC
CASSLDDWDRPSYGYTF
>.|TRBJ2-2|TRBD2|TRBV3-1/TRBV3-2
TGTGCCAGCAGTCCTAGCGGGGGCGGGGAGCTGTTTTTT
CASSPSGGGELFF
>.|TRBJ1-6|.|TRBV3-1/TRBV3-2
TGTGCCAGCAGCCACCCCCAGAAGACCCTCCACTTT
CASSHPQKTLHF
>.|TRBJ1-2|.|TRBV6-1
TGTGCCAGCAGTGAAGCAGGGGTGGACTATGGCTACACCTTC
CASSEAGVDYGYTF
>.|TRBJ2-4|.|TRBV6-1
TGTGCCAGCAGTGAGGGACATAGCTATGAAAACATTCAGTACTTC
CASSEGHSYENIQYF
>.|TRBJ1-5|.|TRBV6-5
TGTGCCAGCAGTTATCGGCAGGTAGAACAGCCCCAGCATTTT
CASSYRQVEQPQHF